The subject of this entry is one TCR beta chain. Its target is not known. The trim removed 7 bases at V and 14 bases at J, leaving 12 bases unmatched. The length of the CDR3 is 11 residues. Germline V gene data show CDR1 as SQVTM and CDR2 as ANQGSEA. No cell sorting was done before RNA was extracted from the tissue. The library came from three nested PCR rounds adapted from ARM-PCR protocols. One entry per CDR3 protein, called by TCRdb with MiXCR from the multiplex PCR reads. Of more than 85,000 distinct CDR3 sequences in the sample, 84% are singletons; the top ten hold roughly 20%. The data derive from a study of tumor and adjacent non-tumor tissue in lung cancer. Whole-study findings and limits: Top 100 clones took a larger repertoire share in normal lung. Shorter survival was associated with higher TCR diversity in tumors.

J is TRBJ1-2 and V is TRBV29-1, with 8 bases identical to TRBD1. The TCR comes from a man aged 65-85 years with non-small cell lung cancer. The sequenced sample was lung tumor tissue. The DNA of the CDR3 is TGCAGCGGACAACAGGGGGTTGGCAATACCTTC. Translation: CSGQQGVGNTF.